These T cell receptor beta chains were read from a single sample in a study of blood T cell repertoires in COVID-19. Sequencing was performed with immunoSEQ multiplex PCR; in TCRdb, only in-frame clones are kept and a portion is missing. The sample includes under 300,000 clones, around nine tenths seen only once; the top ten take around 2%. Sequencing was carried out using peripheral blood. The receptors originated from a woman aged 40 to 50 who had recovered from COVID-19. CDR3s include the opening cysteine and the closing phenylalanine or tryptophan. The order of the fields is J gene, clone size, V gene, D gene, CDR3 protein, CDR3 DNA. The D gene is left open where the match is weak. Rows give clone size only sometimes, using once, few, many, or a class for an expanded clone.

TRBJ1-6,NA,TRBV18,TRBD1,CASAGTGNNSPLHF,TGTGCCAGCGCCGGGACAGGCAATAATTCACCCCTCCACTTT
TRBJ2-7,once,TRBV4-3,NA,CASSQDRGSYEQYF,TGCGCCAGCAGCCAAGATAGGGGCTCCTACGAGCAGTACTTC
TRBJ2-1,NA,TRBV30,TRBD2,CAWSPGLAGVNEQFF,TGTGCCTGGAGTCCCGGACTAGCGGGAGTAAATGAGCAGTTCTTC
TRBJ2-7,NA,TRBV5-1,NA,CASSPPGGSYEQYF,TGCGCCAGCAGCCCCCCCGGGGGTTCCTACGAGCAGTACTTC
TRBJ2-5,NA,TRBV5-4,TRBD1,CASSLVGRGPETQYF,TGTGCCAGCAGCTTGGTCGGCAGGGGGCCAGAGACCCAGTACTTC
TRBJ1-2,NA,TRBV27,NA,CASGSTGINYGYTF,TGTGCCAGCGGATCAACAGGGATTAACTATGGCTACACCTTC
TRBJ2-1,NA,TRBV20-1,TRBD2,CSASTTSGLRNEQFF,TGCAGTGCTAGTACGACTAGCGGGCTCAGAAATGAGCAGTTCTTC
TRBJ1-5,NA,TRBV19,NA,CASSIDSGTVNQPQHF,TGTGCCAGTAGTATAGATTCGGGGACTGTGAATCAGCCCCAGCATTTT
TRBJ1-2,NA,TRBV4-1,TRBD1,CASSQGSDRLYYGYTF,TGCGCCAGCAGCCAAGGTTCGGACAGGCTTTACTATGGCTACACCTTC
TRBJ1-5,NA,TRBV5-6,TRBD1,CASSLWDSINQPQHF,TGTGCCAGCAGCTTGTGGGACAGCATCAATCAGCCCCAGCATTTT
TRBJ1-2,NA,TRBV5-6,NA,CASSLQGISYGYTF,TGTGCCAGCAGCCTACAGGGTATCAGCTATGGCTACACCTTC
TRBJ1-4,NA,TRBV10-3,NA,CAISESDRGATNEKLFF,TGTGCCATCAGTGAGTCCGACCGAGGTGCAACTAATGAAAAACTGTTTTTT
TRBJ2-2,few,TRBV28,TRBD1,CASSRQGRDGELFF,TGTGCCAGCAGTCGACAGGGGCGAGACGGGGAGCTGTTTTTT
TRBJ1-2,NA,TRBV3-1/TRBV3-2,NA,CASSRTGGGGYTF,TGTGCCAGCAGCCGCACAGGTGGGGGCGGCTACACCTTC
TRBJ1-2,NA,TRBV28,TRBD1,CARKGTGDYYTF,TGTGCCAGGAAAGGGACAGGGGATTATTACACCTTC
TRBJ2-3,once,TRBV5-1,NA,CASSLVVIADTQYF,TGCGCCAGCAGCTTGGTTGTTATAGCAGATACGCAGTATTTT
TRBJ2-1,NA,TRBV3-1/TRBV3-2,TRBD2,CASSPASGAQNNEQFF,TGTGCCAGCAGCCCCGCCAGCGGGGCCCAAAACAATGAGCAGTTCTTC
TRBJ2-7,NA,TRBV6-2/TRBV6-3,TRBD1,CASSPHRQGSLGYEQYF,TGTGCCAGCAGCCCACACCGACAGGGGAGTTTAGGCTACGAGCAGTACTTC
TRBJ1-6,NA,TRBV7-2,NA,CASSLTKDNSPLHF,TGTGCCAGCAGCCTGACAAAGGATAATTCACCCCTCCACTTT
TRBJ1-5,NA,TRBV4-2,TRBD1,CASSPRLGGDQPQHF,TGTGCCAGCAGCCCGAGATTAGGGGGCGATCAGCCCCAGCATTTT
TRBJ2-7,once,TRBV4-2,TRBD1,CASSQVQNRGSYEQYF,TGTGCCAGCAGCCAAGTTCAGAACAGGGGATCCTACGAGCAGTACTTC
TRBJ2-2,NA,TRBV7-3,TRBD2,CASSPGLATGELFF,TGTGCCAGCAGCCCAGGACTAGCCACCGGGGAGCTGTTTTTT
TRBJ2-2,NA,TRBV9,NA,CASSVAPSGELFF,TGTGCCAGCAGCGTAGCTCCGTCCGGGGAGCTGTTTTTT
TRBJ1-5,few,TRBV20-1,TRBD1,CSAGEARQGADQPQHF,TGCAGTGCTGGTGAGGCGAGACAGGGGGCCGATCAGCCCCAGCATTTT
TRBJ2-1,NA,TRBV7-2,NA,CASSLARLNGDEQFF,TGTGCCAGCAGCTTAGCCAGGTTAAACGGGGATGAGCAGTTCTTC
TRBJ1-2,NA,TRBV7-2,NA,CASRRGFGDGYTF,TGTGCCAGCCGCCGGGGATTCGGCGATGGCTACACCTTC
TRBJ2-2,NA,TRBV7-9,TRBD2,CASSRLAVNTGELFF,TGTGCCAGCAGCCGACTAGCGGTAAACACCGGGGAGCTGTTTTTT
TRBJ2-2,NA,TRBV30,NA,CAWSVIGNTGELFF,TGTGCCTGGAGTGTAATCGGGAACACCGGGGAGCTGTTTTTT
TRBJ1-3,NA,TRBV14,NA,CASSQDSSGNTIYF,TGTGCCAGCAGCCAAGACAGCTCTGGAAACACCATATATTTT
TRBJ1-5,NA,TRBV19,TRBD1,CASSIRTGGNQPQHF,TGTGCCAGTAGTATAAGGACAGGGGGCAATCAGCCCCAGCATTTT
TRBJ2-3,NA,TRBV4-3,TRBD1,CASSQDPTGADPDTQYF,TGCGCCAGCAGCCAAGATCCGACAGGGGCGGACCCAGATACGCAGTATTTT
TRBJ2-1,NA,TRBV15,NA,CATSRGRQSSYNEQFF,TGTGCCACCAGCAGAGGCCGACAGTCGTCCTACAATGAGCAGTTCTTC
TRBJ2-1,NA,TRBV28,NA,CASTPSGRSYNEQFF,TGTGCCAGCACCCCCTCGGGGAGGTCCTACAATGAGCAGTTCTTC
TRBJ2-2,NA,TRBV9,TRBD2,CASSARTSINTGELFF,TGTGCCAGCAGCGCACGGACTAGCATAAACACCGGGGAGCTGTTTTTT
TRBJ2-1,NA,TRBV9,TRBD2,CASSVAVAGYYNEQFF,TGTGCCAGCAGCGTAGCGGTAGCGGGATACTACAATGAGCAGTTCTTC
TRBJ2-5,few,TRBV7-8,NA,CASSLAPGLETQYF,TGTGCCAGCAGCTTAGCGCCCGGTTTAGAGACCCAGTACTTC
TRBJ1-5,NA,TRBV25-1,NA,CASSPQTVAQPQHF,TGTGCCAGCAGTCCCCAGACAGTGGCTCAGCCCCAGCATTTT
TRBJ2-7,NA,TRBV28,NA,CASSLNYEQYF,TGTGCCAGCAGCCTTAACTACGAGCAGTACTTC
TRBJ1-5,few,TRBV9,NA,CASSVGADSNQPQHF,TGTGCCAGCAGCGTAGGGGCAGATAGCAATCAGCCCCAGCATTTT
TRBJ1-5,NA,TRBV12-3/TRBV12-4,TRBD1,CASRDREAPQHF,TGTGCCAGCAGGGACAGGGAGGCGCCCCAGCATTTT
TRBJ2-7,NA,TRBV6-2/TRBV6-3,NA,CASSDRGEQYF,TGTGCCAGCAGCGATCGAGGCGAGCAGTACTTC
TRBJ2-3,NA,TRBV9,TRBD1,CASSTSPTGGMTDTQYF,TGTGCCAGCAGCACGAGTCCCACAGGGGGCATGACAGATACGCAGTATTTT
TRBJ2-7,NA,TRBV7-3,TRBD1,CASSQDGTGNEQYF,TGTGCCAGCAGCCAGGACGGGACAGGGAACGAGCAGTACTTC
TRBJ1-1,NA,TRBV4-3,NA,CASSQDVDFYTEAFF,TGCGCCAGCAGCCAAGATGTGGACTTCTACACTGAAGCTTTCTTT
TRBJ2-7,NA,TRBV4-2,NA,CASSQDPLGGANVIYEQYF,TGTGCCAGCAGCCAAGATCCCCTCGGAGGGGCGAACGTTATCTACGAGCAGTACTTC
TRBJ1-1,NA,TRBV7-9,NA,CASSLGEGAGRGTEAFF,TGTGCCAGCAGCTTGGGGGAAGGGGCAGGGAGGGGCACTGAAGCTTTCTTT
TRBJ2-1,NA,TRBV7-3,TRBD1,CASSFLGTGSYNEQFF,TGTGCCAGCAGCTTTTTGGGGACAGGGTCCTACAATGAGCAGTTCTTC
TRBJ2-7,NA,TRBV7-9,TRBD2,CASSLPSGQYEQYF,TGTGCCAGCAGCTTACCTAGCGGGCAATACGAGCAGTACTTC
TRBJ1-2,NA,TRBV29-1,NA,CSVEGSVRGGGYTF,TGCAGCGTTGAAGGTTCCGTCCGCGGTGGTGGCTACACCTTC
TRBJ1-3,NA,TRBV28,NA,CASSVGGGYSGNTIYF,TGTGCCAGCAGTGTGGGGGGGGGCTACTCTGGAAACACCATATATTTT
TRBJ1-2,NA,TRBV12-3/TRBV12-4,NA,CASSFGEAYGYTF,TGTGCCAGCAGTTTTGGAGAAGCCTATGGCTACACCTTC
TRBJ1-5,NA,TRBV27,TRBD1,CASSSYRGINQPQHF,TGTGCCAGCAGTTCATACAGGGGTATCAATCAGCCCCAGCATTTT
TRBJ2-1,NA,TRBV12-3/TRBV12-4,TRBD1,CASKGARTNEQFF,TGTGCCAGCAAGGGGGCTAGAACGAATGAGCAGTTCTTC